The present T cell receptor beta chain was sequenced within a study of blood T cell repertoires in COVID-19. Study summary: Collection of acute and convalescent COVID-19 samples took place in the United States, Italy and Spain. Sample material is recorded as cDNA or gDNA derived from T cells, B-cell-depleted T cells, or PBMCs.

In the original analysis: The assay estimated nucleated cells by amplifying reference gene primers. Assay: immunoSEQ multiplex PCR; the TCRdb copy retains only in-frame clones and omits some. D and trimming were read from the DNA, whereas the V and J calls and clone size are those reported in that table. The sample records about 200,000 clones, about 91% being singletons. Germline values: CDR1 SNHLY, CDR2 FYNNEI. The CDR3 has 14 amino acids. Unmatched junction bases numbered 4, after V lost 9 bases and J lost 0 bases. This sequence was found in a man between 25 and 39 years old with acute or convalescent COVID-19. Sequencing was performed on peripheral blood. The chain employs TRBV2 and TRBJ2-1, with 8 bases identical to TRBD1. The CDR3 here is CASWTGSSYNEQFF. CDR3 DNA sequence: TGTGCCAGTTGGACAGGGAGCTCCTACAATGAGCAGTTCTTC.